This TCR beta chain was sequenced for a study of T cells in Graves' hyperthyroidism and ophthalmopathy (dated by TCRdb to the late 2010s). Notes on the research overall: Peripheral blood was sampled at the time of initial diagnosis, prior to any treatment. A discovery cohort of about a hundred patients, about 44 with Graves' ophthalmopathy and roughly 59 with stable Graves' hyperthyroidism, was used to find distinguishing TCR V-J signatures. Whether ophthalmopathy could be predicted prospectively was tested in an independent validation cohort made up of under 20 hyperthyroidism patients plus 17 patients who later progressed to ophthalmopathy. The 75 to 100 discovery patients were divided at random into training and test sets in a 7:3 ratio. In about 6 Graves' hyperthyroidism patients, the study also compared T-cell repertoires from thyroid tissue with T-cell repertoires from blood. Following sampling, methimazole starting at 30 mg daily was given to hyperthyroidism patients, and high-dose intravenous methylprednisolone was given to ophthalmopathy patients. According to the paper, TCR Vbeta CDR3 sequencing was carried out on over 130 peripheral blood samples, which came from fewer than 50 ophthalmopathy, approximately 72 hyperthyroidism and approximately 17 progressor patients.

The TCR beta CDR3 regions were amplified from RNA transcripts. The TCR CDR3 was subjected to a first round of RT-PCR using the HTBI primer set and the Qiagen OneStep RT-PCR kit. Libraries were constructed in a second round of multiplex PCR, after which size selection and purification were performed. Libraries were sequenced paired-end with 100 bp reads on an Illumina HiSeq2000. The source study handled its data this way. Raw data were processed with SOAPnuke, discarding reads with adapters, uncalled bases, mean Phred below 15, or no exact constant-primer or identifier match. High-quality paired reads were merged with COPE v1.2.5, and unique nucleotide sequences were defined as clonotypes. MiTCR v1.1 was used to align clonotypes to the IMGT TRBV, TRBD and TRBJ reference segments. The analysis was restricted to V-J combinations with a frequency above 0.0001, which together covered around 99% of the repertoires. The TCS score was defined as the ratio of F50 (clonal expansion) to E x V (chaos), calculated using BLOSUM62-based TCRdist between CDR3 peptides within each V-J. Welch's t-statistics and random forest reduced around 510 V-J features to roughly 13, which were used in a naive Bayes classifier (R e1071). TCRdb trimmed the raw reads at Q25, called clones with MiXCR and kept productive beta chains. Rows matching on CDR3 protein sequence are summarized as one entry with the most common DNA and genes. What appears here as the V and J calls and clone size reflects TCRdb's work, not the paper's. Recorded for this sample are hundreds of thousands of distinct CDR3 sequences; 15% to 20% of them occurred a single time. The ten largest make up approximately 3.8% of the sample.

What the study reported, not specific to this receptor: In validation, the model predicted progression to ophthalmopathy a median of roughly 6.2 months before onset, with roughly 70% sensitivity and 72.22% specificity. Most expanded thyroid clonotypes (frequency above 0.001) were also found in blood, which suggests that blood repertoires may mirror thyroid immune responses. A 13 V-J signature model separated ophthalmopathy from stable hyperthyroidism, with approximately 87% sensitivity and roughly 81% specificity in cross-validation and 80%/75% in testing. Sample size was not statistically predetermined, and investigators were not blinded to group allocation.

A patient counted as having stable Graves' hyperthyroidism if no progression to ophthalmopathy occurred over 18 months of follow-up. Hyperthyroidism patients were aged 18 to 65 years and newly diagnosed, with disease duration of less than 2 months. Any patient with an uncontrolled infection, another autoimmune disease, pregnancy or lactation was excluded. Diagnoses were based on clinical symptoms, serum thyroxine and TRAb, thyroid ultrasound and orbital computed tomography. Ficoll-Paque density gradient centrifugation was used to isolate PBMCs from about 9 ml of fresh peripheral blood. Trizol reagent was used to extract total RNA, and RNA quality was then checked on an Agilent 2100 Bioanalyzer. This clonotype was observed at least ten times. The antigen it recognizes is unknown. Base qualities are not at hand, and no much larger clone is one base apart. Its CDR3 holds 13 amino acids, cysteine through phenylalanine. The sequence is cut down to CDR3 DNA, 39 bases in frame from base 1. The junction carries 14 bases between V and J, which are trimmed by 8 bases and 3 bases respectively.

Sequencing input: blood. The rearrangement joined TRBV12-3 or TRBV12-4 to TRBJ2-7, with no confident D gene call. The sequence derives from a woman in her twenties or thirties with Graves' hyperthyroidism. In nucleotide form, the sequence is TGTGCCAGCTGTCTTGGCAGTTACTACGAGCAGTACTTC. This encodes CASCLGSYYEQYF.